This T cell receptor beta chain was captured by sequencing in a study of blood T cell repertoires in COVID-19 (TCRdb year 2020). For the study in its entirety: The collaborator samples originated in the United States, Italy and Spain and spanned the acute and convalescent phases of COVID-19. The material from the prospective study consisted of cDNA or gDNA derived from T cells, B-cell-depleted T cells, or PBMCs. Deeply sampled blood TCRbeta repertoires from subjects exposed to, actively infected with, or recovered from COVID-19 were included in the dataset. A freely available public database, intended as a resource for researchers studying the immune response to SARS-CoV-2, is where the repertoires were released. The samples were drawn from two sources: the first 160 participants of the ongoing ImmuneRACE study, and 950 to 1,500 subjects contributed by 6 global collaborators. Sample metadata almost always included a de-identified subject ID, COVID-19 status, age in years and sex. Where available, HLA class I and class II types were taken from metadata supplied by the sample provider and were not determined by assay-based typing.

Enrolling through a virtual design, the prospective study's participants ranged in age from roughly 18 to 90 years and lived across about two dozen United States geographic areas. Cohort assignment in the prospective study relied on participant-reported clinical history from a screening survey and a study questionnaire. Recovered participants in ImmuneRACE Cohort 3 were defined as having two consecutive negative NP/OP PCR tests, clearance from a healthcare professional, or resolution of symptoms. Each participant in the prospective study had whole blood, serum and a nasopharyngeal or oropharyngeal swab collected by mobile phlebotomists. Prospective study participants could optionally give additional blood draws and questionnaires over a roughly two-month period. Blood samples from the prospective study were shipped frozen or at room temperature prior to DNA extraction. From a lookup of the germline V gene, CDR1 and CDR2 are MNHEY and SVGAGI. The CDR3, cysteine through phenylalanine, is 16 amino acids long. Left in the record is the CDR3 DNA by itself, 48 bases read in frame from the first base. V trim: 2 bases; J trim: 1 base; unmatched bases: 5.

TCRbeta CDR3 regions were amplified from genomic DNA by means of the immunoSEQ Assay, a bias-controlled multiplex PCR. On the authors' methods: Within the assay, amplification of reference gene primers was used to estimate how many nucleated cells each sample contained. Sequence reads were collapsed and filtered to measure the absolute abundance of every unique TCRbeta CDR3 rearrangement. Productive Simpson clonality was computed per sample as the square root of Simpson's diversity index over productive rearrangements. Sourced from immuneACCESS, this table was stored by TCRdb with only in-frame sequences that have V and J called. A share of the clones is absent; for the studies checked, an unresolved V gene accounts for under half, and the remainder has no known explanation. The D gene and trimming were derived from the DNA, and the V and J assignments and clone size from that table. This sample gives fewer than 300,000 clones in total; 75% to 95% of them show up just once. The biggest ten clones account for around 1.1% of the sample.

As to this clone: Its antigen has not been determined. Qualities for individual bases were not recorded, and no much larger clone is one base off.

On the study overall, not on this receptor specifically: The quantity of clinical and demographic metadata differed by source and by participant and was supplied without curation.

Sequenced input: PBMCs or T cells enriched from blood (not recorded which). The TCR comes from a woman aged 30 to 39 who had recovered from COVID-19. The receptor chain draws on TRBV6-5 and TRBJ2-3; 8 bases in the middle match TRBD2. The base sequence is TGTGCCAGCAGTTACCTACAAGCGGGGGGCACAGATACGCAGTATTTT. Its amino acids are CASSYLQAGGTDTQYF.